The rows below give T cell receptor beta chains drawn from one sample of a study of tumor-infiltrating lymphocytes in primary liver carcinoma. TCRdb processed the multiplex PCR reads anew with MiXCR; each CDR3 protein has one entry. Found here are fewer than 150,000 distinct CDR3 sequences, 50% to 70% of them singletons; the top ten hold around 8.5%. The sample comprised liver tumor tissue from sampling region 1. These receptors all come from a woman aged 60-75 years with primary liver carcinoma and hepatitis B virus infection. The conserved cysteine and the conserved F or W are not part of the CDR3 here.

V: TRBV12-5; J: TRBJ2-1; CDR3: ASAPTGGLRYNEQF
V: TRBV11-3; J: TRBJ2-1; CDR3: ASSSGRTGEF
V: TRBV11-2; J: TRBJ2-3; CDR3: ASRPWSSIDTQY
V: TRBV29-1; J: TRBJ2-1; CDR3: GVPALGVRENRKSYNEQF
V: TRBV30; J: TRBJ2-1; CDR3: ACAGTAYNEQF
V: TRBV7-3; J: TRBJ2-1; CDR3: ASSLQGGYNEQF
V: TRBV5-1; J: TRBJ2-3; CDR3: ASSSKSTTGNTDTQY
V: TRBV24-1; J: TRBJ2-1; CDR3: ATSDPGTSGSQGEQF
V: TRBV11-2; J: TRBJ2-3; CDR3: ASSLGRLTYTSGTQY
V: TRBV28; J: TRBJ2-1; CDR3: ASSFFGEQF
V: TRBV11-1; J: TRBJ2-3; CDR3: TISLRQRAGKSH
V: TRBV13; J: TRBJ1-1; CDR3: ASSLVLGSGTKAF
V: TRBV12-3/TRBV12-4; J: TRBJ2-1; CDR3: ASSLDRGNEQF
V: TRBV11-3; J: TRBJ2-1; CDR3: ASSSGLAGGEQF
V: TRBV29-1; J: TRBJ2-6; CDR3: SVGGTGANVLT
V: TRBV11-3; J: TRBJ2-1; CDR3: AIGARVRVYEQF
V: TRBV16; J: TRBJ2-1; CDR3: ASSPLTSGSSFGSNEQF
V: TRBV6-1; J: TRBJ2-7; CDR3: ASRADRNYEQY
V: TRBV7-8; J: TRBJ2-4; CDR3: ASSSTGDGGKNIQY
V: TRBV18; J: TRBJ2-1; CDR3: ASSRGGAVNEQF
V: TRBV11-3; J: TRBJ2-5; CDR3: ASGPGVAGLETQH
V: TRBV4-1; J: TRBJ1-5; CDR3: ASSQTDRSSNQPKH
V: TRBV11-2; J: TRBJ2-7; CDR3: ASSSSHEQY
V: TRBV11-2; J: TRBJ2-2; CDR3: ASSRTSDGWGELF
V: TRBV6-1; J: TRBJ2-3; CDR3: ASSEGVGGGTDTQY
V: TRBV6-1; J: TRBJ2-7; CDR3: ASSANSGSYEQY
V: TRBV6-5; J: TRBJ2-2; CDR3: ASSRTLCTGELF
V: TRBV6-5; J: TRBJ2-5; CDR3: ASGPPGLAAETHY
V: TRBV6-1; J: TRBJ1-1; CDR3: ASSEALRGPTGSTEAL
V: TRBV11-3; J: TRBJ1-1; CDR3: TSSPSPQGIGAF
V: TRBV5-1; J: TRBJ2-3; CDR3: ASSLEGSTDTQY
V: TRBV4-1; J: -; CDR3: ASSQIGRKSNQPQY
V: TRBV2; J: TRBJ2-5; CDR3: ASMKEGAGETQY
V: TRBV29-1; J: TRBJ1-5; CDR3: SVVAGMGNQPQH
V: TRBV4-2; J: TRBJ2-7; CDR3: ANSQDRLAGETY
V: TRBV12-3/TRBV12-4; J: TRBJ2-3; CDR3: ANSPRTGRKTDTQY
V: TRBV7-9; J: TRBJ2-1; CDR3: ASSLVAEQF
V: TRBV29-1; J: TRBJ1-1; CDR3: NARDRNLYTEAF
V: TRBV28; J: TRBJ2-5; CDR3: ASSSMDRGQY
V: TRBV10-3; J: TRBJ2-7; CDR3: AISDIASAYEQY
V: TRBV29-1; J: TRBJ2-7; CDR3: SVGGGQGVYEQY
V: TRBV28; J: TRBJ1-5; CDR3: ASSPRRGQGSNQPQH